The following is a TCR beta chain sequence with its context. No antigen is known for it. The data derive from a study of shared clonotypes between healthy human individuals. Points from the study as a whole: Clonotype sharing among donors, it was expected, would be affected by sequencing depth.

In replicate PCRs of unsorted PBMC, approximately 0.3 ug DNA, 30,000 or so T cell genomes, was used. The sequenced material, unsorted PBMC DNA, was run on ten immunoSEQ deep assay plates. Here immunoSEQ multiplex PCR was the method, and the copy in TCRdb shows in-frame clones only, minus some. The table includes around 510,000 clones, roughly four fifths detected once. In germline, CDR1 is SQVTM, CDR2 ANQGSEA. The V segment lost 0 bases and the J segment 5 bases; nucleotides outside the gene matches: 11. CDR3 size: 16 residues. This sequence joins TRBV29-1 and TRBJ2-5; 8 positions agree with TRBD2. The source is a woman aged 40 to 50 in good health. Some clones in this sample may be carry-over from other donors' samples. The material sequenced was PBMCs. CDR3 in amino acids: CSVEDWGRASGETQYF. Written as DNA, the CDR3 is TGCAGCGTTGAAGATTGGGGAAGGGCTAGCGGGGAGACCCAGTACTTC.